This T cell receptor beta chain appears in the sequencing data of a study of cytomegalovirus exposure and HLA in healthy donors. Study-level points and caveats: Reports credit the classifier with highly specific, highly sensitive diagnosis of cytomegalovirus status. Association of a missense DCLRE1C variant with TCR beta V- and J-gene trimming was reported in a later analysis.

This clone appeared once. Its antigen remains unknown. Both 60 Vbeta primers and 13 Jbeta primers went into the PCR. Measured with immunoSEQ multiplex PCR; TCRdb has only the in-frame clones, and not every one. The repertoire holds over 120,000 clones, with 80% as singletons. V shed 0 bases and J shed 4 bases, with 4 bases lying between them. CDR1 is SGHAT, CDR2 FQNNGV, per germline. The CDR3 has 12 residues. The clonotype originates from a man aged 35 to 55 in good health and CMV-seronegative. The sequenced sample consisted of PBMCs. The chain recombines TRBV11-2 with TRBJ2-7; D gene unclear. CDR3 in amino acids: CASSLDLYEQYF. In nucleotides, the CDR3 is TGTGCCAGCAGCTTAGACCTGTACGAGCAGTACTTC.